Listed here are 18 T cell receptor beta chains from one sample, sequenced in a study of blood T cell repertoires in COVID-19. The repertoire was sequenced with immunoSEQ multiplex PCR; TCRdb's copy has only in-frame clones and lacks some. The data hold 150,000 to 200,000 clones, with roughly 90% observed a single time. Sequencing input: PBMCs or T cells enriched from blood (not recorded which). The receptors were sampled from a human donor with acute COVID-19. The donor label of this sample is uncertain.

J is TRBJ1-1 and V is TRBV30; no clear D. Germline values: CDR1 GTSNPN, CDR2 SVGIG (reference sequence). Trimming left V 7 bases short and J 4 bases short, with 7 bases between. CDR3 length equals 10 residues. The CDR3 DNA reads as TGTGCCTTAATTCGCACTGAAGCTTTCTTT. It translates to CALIRTEAFF.

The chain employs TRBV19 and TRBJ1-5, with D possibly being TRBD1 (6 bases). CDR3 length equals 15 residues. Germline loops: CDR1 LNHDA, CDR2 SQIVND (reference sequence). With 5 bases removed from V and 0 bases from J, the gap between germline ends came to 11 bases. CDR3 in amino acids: CASSWTDYSNQPQHF. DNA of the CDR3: TGTGCCAGTAGTTGGACAGATTATAGCAATCAGCCCCAGCATTTT.

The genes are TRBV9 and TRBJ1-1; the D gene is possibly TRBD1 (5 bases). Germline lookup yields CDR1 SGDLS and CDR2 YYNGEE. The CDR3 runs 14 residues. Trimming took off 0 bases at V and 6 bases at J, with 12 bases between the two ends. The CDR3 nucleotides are TGTGCCAGCAGCGTAGAGGGGCTCTCGGCTGAAGCTTTCTTT. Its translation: CASSVEGLSAEAFF. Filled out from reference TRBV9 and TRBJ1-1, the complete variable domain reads DSGVTQTPKHLITATGQRVTLRCSPRSGDLSVYWYQQSLDQGLQFLIQYYNGEERAKGNILERFSAQQFPDLHSELNLSSLELGDSALYFCASSVEGLSAEAFFGQGTRLTVV.

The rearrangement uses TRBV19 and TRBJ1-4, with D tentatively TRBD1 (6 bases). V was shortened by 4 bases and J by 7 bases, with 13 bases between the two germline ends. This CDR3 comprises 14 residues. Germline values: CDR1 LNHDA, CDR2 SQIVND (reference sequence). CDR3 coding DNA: TGTGCCAGTAGTACCTCTGACAGGAGTGAAAAACTGTTTTTT. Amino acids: CASSTSDRSEKLFF.

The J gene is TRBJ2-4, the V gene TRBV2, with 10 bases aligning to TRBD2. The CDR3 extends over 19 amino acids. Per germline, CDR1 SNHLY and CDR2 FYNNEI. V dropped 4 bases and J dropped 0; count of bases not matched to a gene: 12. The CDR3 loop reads CASSAESGTSELAKNIQYF. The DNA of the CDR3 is TGTGCCAGCAGTGCGGAGTCCGGGACTAGCGAGTTAGCCAAAAACATTCAGTACTTC.

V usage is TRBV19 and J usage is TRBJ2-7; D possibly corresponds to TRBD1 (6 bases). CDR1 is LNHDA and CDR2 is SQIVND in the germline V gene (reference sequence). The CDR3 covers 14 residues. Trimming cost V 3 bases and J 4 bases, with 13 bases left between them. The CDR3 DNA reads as TGTGCCAGTAGTATTCGCACAGGGAGTTACGAGCAGTACTTC. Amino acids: CASSIRTGSYEQYF.

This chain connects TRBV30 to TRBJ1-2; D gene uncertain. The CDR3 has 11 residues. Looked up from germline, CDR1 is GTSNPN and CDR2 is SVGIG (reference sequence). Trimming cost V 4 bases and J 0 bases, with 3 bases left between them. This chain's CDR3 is CAWTANYGYTF. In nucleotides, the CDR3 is TGTGCCTGGACAGCTAACTATGGCTACACCTTC.

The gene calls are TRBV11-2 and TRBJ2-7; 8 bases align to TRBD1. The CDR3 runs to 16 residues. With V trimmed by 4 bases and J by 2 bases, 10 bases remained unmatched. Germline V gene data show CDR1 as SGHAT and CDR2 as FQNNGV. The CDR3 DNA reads TGTGCCAGCAGCTCAGTCAGGGGGCCGACCACCTACGAGCAGTACTTC. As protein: CASSSVRGPTTYEQYF.

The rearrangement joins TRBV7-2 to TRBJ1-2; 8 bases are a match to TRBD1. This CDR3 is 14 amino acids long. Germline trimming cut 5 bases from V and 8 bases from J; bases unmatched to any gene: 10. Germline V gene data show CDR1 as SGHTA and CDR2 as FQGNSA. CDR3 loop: CASSGRQGRNGYTF. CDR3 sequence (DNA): TGTGCCAGCAGCGGTAGACAGGGGAGGAACGGCTACACCTTC.

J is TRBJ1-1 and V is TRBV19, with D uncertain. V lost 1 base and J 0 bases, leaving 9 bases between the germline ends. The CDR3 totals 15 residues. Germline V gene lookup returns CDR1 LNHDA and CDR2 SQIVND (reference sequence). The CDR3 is CASSIGRGLNTEAFF. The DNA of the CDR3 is TGTGCCAGTAGTATAGGACGAGGCCTGAACACTGAAGCTTTCTTT.

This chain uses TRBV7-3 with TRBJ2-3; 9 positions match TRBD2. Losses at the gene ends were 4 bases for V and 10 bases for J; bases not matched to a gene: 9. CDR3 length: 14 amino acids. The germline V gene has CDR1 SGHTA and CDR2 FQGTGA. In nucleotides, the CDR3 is TGTGCCAGCAGCTCAGCGGGGGGTCCCTCTTCGCAGTATTTT. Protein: CASSSAGGPSSQYF.

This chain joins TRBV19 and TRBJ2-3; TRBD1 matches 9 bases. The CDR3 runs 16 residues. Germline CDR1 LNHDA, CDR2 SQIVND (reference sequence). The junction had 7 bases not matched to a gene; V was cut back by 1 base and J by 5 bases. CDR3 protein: CASSIGGTGSGDTQYF. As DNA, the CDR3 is TGTGCCAGTAGTATAGGCGGGACAGGGTCTGGAGATACGCAGTATTTT.

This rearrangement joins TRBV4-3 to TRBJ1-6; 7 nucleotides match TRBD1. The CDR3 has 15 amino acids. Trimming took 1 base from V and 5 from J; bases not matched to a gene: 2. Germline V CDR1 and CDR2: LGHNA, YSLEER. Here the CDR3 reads CASSQGDRDNSPLHF. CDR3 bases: TGCGCCAGCAGCCAAGGCGACAGGGATAATTCACCCCTCCACTTT.

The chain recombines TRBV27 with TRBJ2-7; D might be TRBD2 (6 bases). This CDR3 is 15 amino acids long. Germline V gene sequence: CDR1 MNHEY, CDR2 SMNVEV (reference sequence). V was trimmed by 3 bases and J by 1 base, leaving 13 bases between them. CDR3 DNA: TGTGCCAGCAGTTTTGGAGCGGGCCCGTCCTACGAGCAGTACTTC. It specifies CASSFGAGPSYEQYF.

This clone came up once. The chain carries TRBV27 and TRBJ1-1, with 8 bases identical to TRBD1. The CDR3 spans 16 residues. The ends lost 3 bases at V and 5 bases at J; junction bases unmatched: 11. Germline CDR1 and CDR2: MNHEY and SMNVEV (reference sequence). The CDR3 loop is CASSFVSDRARTEAFF. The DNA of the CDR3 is TGTGCCAGCAGTTTCGTCTCGGACAGGGCAAGGACTGAAGCTTTCTTT.

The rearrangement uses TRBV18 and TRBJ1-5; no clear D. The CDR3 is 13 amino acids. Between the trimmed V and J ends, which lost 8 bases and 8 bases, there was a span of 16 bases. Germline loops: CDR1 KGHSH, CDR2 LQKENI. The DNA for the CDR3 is TGTGCCAGCCACCGAAATAGAGGTGAGCCCCAGCATTTT. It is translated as CASHRNRGEPQHF.

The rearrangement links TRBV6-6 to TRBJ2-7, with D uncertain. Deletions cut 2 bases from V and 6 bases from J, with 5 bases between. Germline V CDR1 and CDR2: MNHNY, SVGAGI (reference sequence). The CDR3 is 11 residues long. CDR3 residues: CASSYQREQYF. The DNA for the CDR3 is TGTGCCAGCAGTTACCAGCGCGAGCAGTACTTC.

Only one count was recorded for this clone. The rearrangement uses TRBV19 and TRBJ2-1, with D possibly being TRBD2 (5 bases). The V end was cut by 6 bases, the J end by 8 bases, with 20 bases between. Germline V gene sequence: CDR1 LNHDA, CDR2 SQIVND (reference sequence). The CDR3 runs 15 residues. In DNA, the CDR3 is TGTGCCAGTAGCCTCGCCGGGATTGGCAGGCATGAGCAGTTCTTC. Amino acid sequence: CASSLAGIGRHEQFF.